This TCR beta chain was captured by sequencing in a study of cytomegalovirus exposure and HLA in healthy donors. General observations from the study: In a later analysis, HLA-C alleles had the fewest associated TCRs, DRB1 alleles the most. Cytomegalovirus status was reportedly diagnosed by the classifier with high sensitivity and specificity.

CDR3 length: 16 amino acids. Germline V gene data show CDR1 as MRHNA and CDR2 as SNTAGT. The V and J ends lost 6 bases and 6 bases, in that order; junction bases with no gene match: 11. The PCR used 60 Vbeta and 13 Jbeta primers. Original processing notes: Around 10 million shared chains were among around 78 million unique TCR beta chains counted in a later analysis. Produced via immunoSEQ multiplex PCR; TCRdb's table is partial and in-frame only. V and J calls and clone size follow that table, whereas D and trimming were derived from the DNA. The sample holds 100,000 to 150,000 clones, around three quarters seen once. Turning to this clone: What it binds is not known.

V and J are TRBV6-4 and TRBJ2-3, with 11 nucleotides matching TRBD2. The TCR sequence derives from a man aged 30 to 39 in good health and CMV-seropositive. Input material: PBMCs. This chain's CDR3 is CASRVSGGALGDTQYF. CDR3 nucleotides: TGTGCCAGCAGAGTTAGCGGGGGGGCCTTGGGCGATACGCAGTATTTT.